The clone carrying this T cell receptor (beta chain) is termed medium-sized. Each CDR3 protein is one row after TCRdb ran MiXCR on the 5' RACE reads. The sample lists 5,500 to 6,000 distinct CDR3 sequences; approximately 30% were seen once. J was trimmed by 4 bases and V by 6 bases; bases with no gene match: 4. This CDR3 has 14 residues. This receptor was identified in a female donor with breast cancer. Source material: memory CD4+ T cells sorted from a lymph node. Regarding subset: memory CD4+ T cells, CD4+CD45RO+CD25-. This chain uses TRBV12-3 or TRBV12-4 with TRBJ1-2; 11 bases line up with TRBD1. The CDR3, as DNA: TGTGCCAGCAGCTCCGGGACAGGGGGCTATGGCTACACCTTC. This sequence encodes CASSSGTGGYGYTF.